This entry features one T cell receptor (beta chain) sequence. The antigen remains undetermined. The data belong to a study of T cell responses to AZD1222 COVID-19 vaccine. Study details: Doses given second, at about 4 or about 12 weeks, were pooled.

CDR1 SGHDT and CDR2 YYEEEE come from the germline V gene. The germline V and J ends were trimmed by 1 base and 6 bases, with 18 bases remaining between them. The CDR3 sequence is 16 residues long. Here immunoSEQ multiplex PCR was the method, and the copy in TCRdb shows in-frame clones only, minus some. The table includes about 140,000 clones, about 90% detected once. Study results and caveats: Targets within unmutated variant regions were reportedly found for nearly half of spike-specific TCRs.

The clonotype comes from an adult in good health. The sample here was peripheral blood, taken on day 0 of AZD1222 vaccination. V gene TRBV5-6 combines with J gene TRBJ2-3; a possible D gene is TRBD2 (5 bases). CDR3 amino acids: CASSLYPASRPDTQYF. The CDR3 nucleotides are TGTGCCAGCAGCTTGTACCCCGCTAGCCGCCCGGATACGCAGTATTTT.